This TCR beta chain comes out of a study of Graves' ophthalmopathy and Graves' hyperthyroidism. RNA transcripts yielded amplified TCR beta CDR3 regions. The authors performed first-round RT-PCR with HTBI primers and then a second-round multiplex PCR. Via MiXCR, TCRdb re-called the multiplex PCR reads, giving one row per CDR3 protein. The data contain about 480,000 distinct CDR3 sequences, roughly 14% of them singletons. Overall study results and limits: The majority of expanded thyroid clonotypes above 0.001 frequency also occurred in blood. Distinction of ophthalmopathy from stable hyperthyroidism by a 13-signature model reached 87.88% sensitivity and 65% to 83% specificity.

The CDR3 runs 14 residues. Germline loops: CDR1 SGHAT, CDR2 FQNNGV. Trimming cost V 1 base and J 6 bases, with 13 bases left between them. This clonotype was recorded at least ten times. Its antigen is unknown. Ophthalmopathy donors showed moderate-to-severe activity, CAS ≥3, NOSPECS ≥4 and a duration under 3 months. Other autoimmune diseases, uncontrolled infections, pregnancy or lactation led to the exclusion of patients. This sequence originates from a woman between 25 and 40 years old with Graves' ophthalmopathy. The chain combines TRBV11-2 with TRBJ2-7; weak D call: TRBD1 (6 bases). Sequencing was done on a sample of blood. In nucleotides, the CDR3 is TGTGCCAGCAGCTTAGGGCAGGGGATCGGCGAGCAGTACTTC. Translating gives CASSLGQGIGEQYF.